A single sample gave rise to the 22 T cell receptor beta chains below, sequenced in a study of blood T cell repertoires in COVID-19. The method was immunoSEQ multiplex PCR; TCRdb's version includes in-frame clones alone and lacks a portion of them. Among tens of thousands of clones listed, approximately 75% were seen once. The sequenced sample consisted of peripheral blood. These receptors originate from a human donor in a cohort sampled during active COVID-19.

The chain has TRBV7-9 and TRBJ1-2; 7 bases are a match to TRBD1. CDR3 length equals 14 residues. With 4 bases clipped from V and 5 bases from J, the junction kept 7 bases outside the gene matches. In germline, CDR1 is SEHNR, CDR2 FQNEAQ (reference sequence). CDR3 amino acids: CASSWQQGRYGYTF. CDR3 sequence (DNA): TGTGCCAGCAGCTGGCAACAGGGGAGATATGGCTACACCTTC. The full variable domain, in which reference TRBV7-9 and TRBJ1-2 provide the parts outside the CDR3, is DTGVSQNPRHKITKRGQNVTFRCDPISEHNRLYWYRQTLGQGPEFLTYFQNEAQLEKSRLLSDRFSAERPKGSFSTLEIQRTEQGDSAMYLCASSWQQGRYGYTFGSGTRLTVV.

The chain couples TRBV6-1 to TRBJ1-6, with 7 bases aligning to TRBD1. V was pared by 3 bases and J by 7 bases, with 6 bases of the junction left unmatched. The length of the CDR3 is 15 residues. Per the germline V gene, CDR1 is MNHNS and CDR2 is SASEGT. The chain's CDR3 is CASSDGTALNSPLHF. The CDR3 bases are TGTGCCAGCAGTGACGGGACAGCCTTGAATTCACCCCTCCACTTT.

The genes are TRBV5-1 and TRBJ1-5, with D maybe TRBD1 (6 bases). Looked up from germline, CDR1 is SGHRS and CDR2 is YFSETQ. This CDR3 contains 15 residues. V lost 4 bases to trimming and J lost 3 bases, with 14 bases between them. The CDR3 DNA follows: TGCGCCAGCAGCCCGGATGGACAGAACAATCAGCCCCAGCATTTT. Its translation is CASSPDGQNNQPQHF.

The CDR3 DNA is TGTGCCAGCAGCTTCACGGGGAGATGGACCCCCTCCTACGAGCAGTACTTC. As protein: CASSFTGRWTPSYEQYF. The chain uses TRBV7-2 and TRBJ2-7; D is perhaps TRBD2 (5 bases). The CDR3 length is 17 residues. V was trimmed by 3 bases and J by 0 bases, leaving 18 bases between them. The germline V gene encodes CDR1 SGHTA and CDR2 FQGNSA.

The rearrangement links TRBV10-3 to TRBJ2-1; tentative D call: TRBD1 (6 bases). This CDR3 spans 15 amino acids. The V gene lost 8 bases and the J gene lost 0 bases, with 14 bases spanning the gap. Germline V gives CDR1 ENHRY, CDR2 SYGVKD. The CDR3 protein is CAIGGGSSSYNEQFF. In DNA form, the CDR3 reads TGTGCCATCGGTGGGGGCTCCAGCTCCTACAATGAGCAGTTCTTC.

The CDR3 DNA reads as TGTGCCAGTAGTTCCAGTGGAGACAGGGGGAACTATGGCTACACCTTC. This gives the protein CASSSSGDRGNYGYTF. The chain joins TRBV19 to TRBJ1-2, with TRBD1 matching over 9 bases. The CDR3 spans 16 residues. J gave up 2 bases and V 5 bases, and 9 bases lay outside the gene matches. Germline assignment: CDR1 LNHDA and CDR2 SQIVND (reference sequence).

CDR3 region: CSASSGASTDTQYF. CDR3 sequence (DNA): TGCAGTGCTAGTAGCGGGGCGAGCACAGATACGCAGTATTTT. The chain uses TRBV20-1 and TRBJ2-3, with 8 bases that match TRBD2. V trimming: 3 bases; J trimming: 0 bases; junction bases outside the gene matches: 2. Germline CDR1 DFQATT, CDR2 SNEGSKA (reference sequence). The length of the CDR3 is 14 residues.

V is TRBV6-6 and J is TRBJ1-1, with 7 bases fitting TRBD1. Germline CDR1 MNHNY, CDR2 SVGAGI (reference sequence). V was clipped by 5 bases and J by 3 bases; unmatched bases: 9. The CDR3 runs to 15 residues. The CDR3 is CASSTYTGVHTEAFF. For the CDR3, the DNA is TGTGCCAGCAGTACCTATACAGGGGTGCACACTGAAGCTTTCTTT.

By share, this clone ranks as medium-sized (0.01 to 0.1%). The chain's CDR3 is CASRPGQTSYEQYF. The CDR3 nucleotides are TGTGCCAGCAGACCGGGACAGACCTCCTACGAGCAGTACTTC. The genes are TRBV5-6 and TRBJ2-7; 7 bases line up with TRBD1. The V gene end was trimmed by 5 bases and the J gene end by 0 bases; junction bases not matched to a gene: 5. From germline, CDR1 is SGHDT and CDR2 YYEEEE. The CDR3 runs 14 residues. Drawing the rest from reference TRBV5-6 and TRBJ2-7, the complete variable domain is DAGVTQSPTHLIKTRGQQVTLRCSPKSGHDTVSWYQQALGQGPQFIFQYYEEEERQRGNFPDRFSGHQFPNYSSELNVNALLLGDSALYLCASRPGQTSYEQYFGPGTRLTVT.

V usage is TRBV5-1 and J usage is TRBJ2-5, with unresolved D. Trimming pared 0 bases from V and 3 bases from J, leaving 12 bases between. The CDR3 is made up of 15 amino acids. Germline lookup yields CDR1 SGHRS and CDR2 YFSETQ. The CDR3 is CASSLAMRPEETQYF. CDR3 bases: TGCGCCAGCAGCTTGGCCATGAGGCCCGAAGAGACCCAGTACTTC.

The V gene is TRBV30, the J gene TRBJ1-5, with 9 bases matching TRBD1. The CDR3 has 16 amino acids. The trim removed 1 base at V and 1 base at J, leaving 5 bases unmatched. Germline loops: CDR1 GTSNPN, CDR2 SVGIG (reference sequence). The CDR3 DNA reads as TGTGCCTGGAGTGAAACAGGGGGCGTAAGCAATCAGCCCCAGCATTTT. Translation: CAWSETGGVSNQPQHF.

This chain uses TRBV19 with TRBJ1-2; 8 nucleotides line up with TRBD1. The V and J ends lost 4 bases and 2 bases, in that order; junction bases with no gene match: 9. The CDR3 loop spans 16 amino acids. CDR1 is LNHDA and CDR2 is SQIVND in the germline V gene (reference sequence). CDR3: CASSTRQGPRNYGYTF. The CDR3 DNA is TGTGCCAGTAGTACGCGACAGGGGCCGCGGAACTATGGCTACACCTTC.

The CDR3 sequence: CASSLSTGVPGEQYF. CDR3 DNA sequence: TGTGCCAGCAGCTTATCGACAGGGGTTCCGGGGGAGCAGTACTTC. The V gene is TRBV7-2, the J gene TRBJ2-7; 8 bases agree with TRBD1. V lost 2 bases and J lost 7; bases outside the gene matches: 10. The CDR3 is 15 residues long. Germline values: CDR1 SGHTA, CDR2 FQGNSA.

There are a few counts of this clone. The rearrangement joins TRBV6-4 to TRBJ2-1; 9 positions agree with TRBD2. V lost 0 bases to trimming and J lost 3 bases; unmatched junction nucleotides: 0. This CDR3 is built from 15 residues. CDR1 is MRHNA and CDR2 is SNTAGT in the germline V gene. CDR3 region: CASSDSAGGYNEQFF. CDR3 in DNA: TGTGCCAGCAGTGACTCAGCGGGGGGCTACAATGAGCAGTTCTTC.

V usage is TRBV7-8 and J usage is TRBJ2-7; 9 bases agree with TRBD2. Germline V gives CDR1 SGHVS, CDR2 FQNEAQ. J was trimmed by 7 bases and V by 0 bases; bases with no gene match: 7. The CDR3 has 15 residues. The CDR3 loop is CASSLALAGRREQYF. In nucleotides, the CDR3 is TGTGCCAGCAGCTTAGCGCTAGCGGGGAGGCGAGAGCAGTACTTC.

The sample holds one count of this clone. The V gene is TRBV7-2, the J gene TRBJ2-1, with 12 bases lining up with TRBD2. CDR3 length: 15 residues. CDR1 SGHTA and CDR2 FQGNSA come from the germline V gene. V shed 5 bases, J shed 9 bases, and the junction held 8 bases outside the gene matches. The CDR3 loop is CASSGLAGGVGEQFF. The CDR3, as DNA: TGTGCCAGCAGCGGCCTAGCGGGGGGGGTCGGTGAGCAGTTCTTC.

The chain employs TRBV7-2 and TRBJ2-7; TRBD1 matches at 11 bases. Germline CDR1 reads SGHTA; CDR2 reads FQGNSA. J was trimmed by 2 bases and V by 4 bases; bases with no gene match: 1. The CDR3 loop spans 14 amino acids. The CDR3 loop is CASSWTGGPYEQYF. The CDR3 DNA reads TGTGCCAGCAGCTGGACAGGGGGCCCCTACGAGCAGTACTTC.

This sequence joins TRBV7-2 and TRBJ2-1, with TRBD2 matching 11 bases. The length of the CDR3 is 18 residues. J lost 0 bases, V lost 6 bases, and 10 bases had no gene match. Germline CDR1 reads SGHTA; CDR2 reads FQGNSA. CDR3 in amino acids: CASSSRLAGSSSYNEQFF. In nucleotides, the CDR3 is TGTGCCAGCAGTTCGAGACTAGCGGGGTCAAGCTCCTACAATGAGCAGTTCTTC.

CDR3: CASSPSVLAYGYTF. CDR3 nucleotide sequence: TGTGCCAGCTCACCAAGTGTGTTGGCCTATGGCTACACCTTC. This rearrangement joins TRBV18 to TRBJ1-2, with unresolved D. V lost 2 bases and J lost 4, with 11 bases in between. The CDR3 totals 14 residues. Germline CDR1 is KGHSH and CDR2 is LQKENI.

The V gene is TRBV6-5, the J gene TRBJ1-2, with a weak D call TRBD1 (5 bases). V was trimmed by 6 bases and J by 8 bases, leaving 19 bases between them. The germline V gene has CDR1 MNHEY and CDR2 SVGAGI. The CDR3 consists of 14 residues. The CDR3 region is CASSRSGTSGGYTF. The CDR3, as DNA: TGTGCCAGCAGCCGTTCAGGGACCAGCGGGGGCTACACCTTC.

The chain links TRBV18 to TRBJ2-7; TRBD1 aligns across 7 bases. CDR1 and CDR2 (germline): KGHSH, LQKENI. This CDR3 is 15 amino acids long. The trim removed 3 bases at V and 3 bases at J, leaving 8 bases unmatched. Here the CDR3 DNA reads TGTGCCAGCTCACCCCCAGGACAGGTCGGCTACGAGCAGTACTTC. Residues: CASSPPGQVGYEQYF.

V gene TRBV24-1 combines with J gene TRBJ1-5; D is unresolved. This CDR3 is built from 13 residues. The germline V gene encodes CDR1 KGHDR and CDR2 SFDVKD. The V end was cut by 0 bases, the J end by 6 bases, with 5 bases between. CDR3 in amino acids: CATSDLEGQPQHF. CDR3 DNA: TGTGCCACCAGTGATTTGGAGGGTCAGCCCCAGCATTTT.